This T cell receptor (beta chain) was recovered during a study of control samples from healthy donors and cancer patients. Libraries were prepared by immunoSEQ multiplex PCR; TCRdb keeps only in-frame clonotypes and omits some of them. The sample holds 180,000 or so clones, roughly nine tenths seen once. The CDR3 is 17 residues long. V lost 4 bases, J lost 0 bases, and 7 bases stayed unmatched. The V gene's germline CDR1 is SGHTS and CDR2 YDEGEE. This chain links TRBV5-8 with TRBJ1-6; 7 bases line up with TRBD1. The sequence was collected from a woman under 40 in good health. Sequenced input: blood. In DNA, the CDR3 is TGTGCCAGCAGCCACTGGACAGGCGACTCCTATAATTCACCCCTCCACTTT. It codes for CASSHWTGDSYNSPLHF.